This TCR beta chain was obtained from a study of PD-1 blockade in classical Hodgkin lymphoma. Some clones are missing from TCRdb's copy, which holds only in-frame ones; the method was immunoSEQ multiplex PCR. The table has around 22,000 clones, about four fifths seen once. All the patients suffered relapse after autologous stem cell transplantation, and brentuximab vedotin exposure differed. The best responses consisted of complete response, partial response or progressive disease. General study points: Exclusion applied to patients who initiated nivolumab less than 1 year following ASCT. Reports described newly diagnosed patients as having lower baseline TCR diversity than healthy donors.

The table lists this clone with a count of one. The antigen is unknown. The material was peripheral blood mononuclear cells (PBMCs), obtained before the second cycle of nivolumab. The source of this sequence is a human donor with classical Hodgkin lymphoma.

The CDR3 reads CASSYFASGSSEQYF. CDR3 DNA sequence: TGTGCCAGCAGTTACTTCGCTAGCGGGAGCTCCGAGCAGTACTTC. The chain uses TRBV6-6 and TRBJ2-7, with 10 positions matching TRBD2. V lost 1 base, J lost 6 bases, and 6 bases stayed unmatched. CDR1 MNHNY and CDR2 SVGAGI come from the germline V gene (reference sequence). The CDR3 is 15 amino acids.